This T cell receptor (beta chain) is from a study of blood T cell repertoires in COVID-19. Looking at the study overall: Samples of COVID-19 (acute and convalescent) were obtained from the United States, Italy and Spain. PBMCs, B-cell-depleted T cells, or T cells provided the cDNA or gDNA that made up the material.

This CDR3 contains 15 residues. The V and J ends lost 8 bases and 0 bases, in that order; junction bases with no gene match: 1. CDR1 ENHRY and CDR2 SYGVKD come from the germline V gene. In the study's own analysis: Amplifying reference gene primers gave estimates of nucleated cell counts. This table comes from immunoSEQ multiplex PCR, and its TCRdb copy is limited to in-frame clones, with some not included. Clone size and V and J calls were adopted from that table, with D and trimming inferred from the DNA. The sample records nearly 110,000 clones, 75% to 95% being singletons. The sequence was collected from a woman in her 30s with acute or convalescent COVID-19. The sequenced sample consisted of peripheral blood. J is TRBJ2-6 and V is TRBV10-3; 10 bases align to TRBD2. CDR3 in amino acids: CAILAGASGANVLTF. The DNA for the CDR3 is TGTGCCATCCTAGCGGGGGCCTCTGGGGCCAACGTCCTGACTTTC.